The 26 T cell receptor beta chains in this list originate from one sample, sequenced in a study of cytomegalovirus exposure and HLA in healthy donors. This PCR relied on a set of 60 Vbeta primers and 13 Jbeta primers. Profiled with immunoSEQ multiplex PCR; TCRdb holds only in-frame clones, not every one. In the table there are 150,000 to 200,000 clones, roughly 84% of which are singletons. Sequencing used PBMCs. Every receptor here comes from a man in his forties or fifties in good health and CMV-seropositive.

A word on this clone: Other DNA sequences in the same sample also yield this CDR3. This chain uses TRBV15 with TRBJ1-2, with 7 positions matching TRBD1. The V gene end was trimmed by 9 bases and the J gene end by 5 bases; junction bases not matched to a gene: 18. The CDR3 consists of 16 residues. The germline gives CDR1 LNHNV, CDR2 YYDKDF (reference sequence). DNA of the CDR3: TGTGCCACTAGCGAATTAACGGACAGGTTCGCTTATGGCTACACCTTC. Amino acid sequence: CATSELTDRFAYGYTF.

The chain joins TRBV6-1 to TRBJ1-1; perhaps TRBD1 as D (6 bases). Germline V CDR1 and CDR2: MNHNS, SASEGT. Trimming took 4 bases from V and 5 from J, leaving 14 bases between them. CDR3 length equals 14 residues. The CDR3: CASSVGRGGTEAFF. Written as DNA, the CDR3 is TGTGCCAGCAGTGTAGGCAGGGGCGGGACTGAAGCTTTCTTT.

The rearrangement links TRBV29-1 to TRBJ2-1; 12 nucleotides match TRBD2. With V trimmed by 5 bases and J by 7 bases, 12 bases remained unmatched. Germline values: CDR1 SQVTM, CDR2 ANQGSEA. The CDR3 sequence is 16 residues long. CDR3 DNA sequence: TGCAGCGTTTCCCGGACTAGCGGGGATGGAAAAAATGAGCAGTTCTTC. Translated: CSVSRTSGDGKNEQFF.

This clone was counted once. The chain employs TRBV6-4 and TRBJ2-3; 12 bases agree with TRBD2. CDR3 size: 18 residues. CDR1 is MRHNA, CDR2 SNTAGT, per germline. Unmatched junction bases numbered 12, after V lost 5 bases and J lost 3 bases. The CDR3 DNA reads as TGTGCCAGCAGTTTCCTAGCGGGGGGGCCACTTTGGACAGATACGCAGTATTTT. It is translated as CASSFLAGGPLWTDTQYF.

The sample holds a few counts of this clone. This CDR3 is CASSFPRQGGTEAFF. CDR3 in DNA: TGTGCCAGCAGTTTCCCTCGACAGGGGGGGACTGAAGCTTTCTTT. This chain links TRBV2 with TRBJ1-1, with 9 bases lining up with TRBD1. The length of the CDR3 is 15 residues. V dropped 5 bases and J dropped 5; count of bases not matched to a gene: 9. The V gene's germline CDR1 is SNHLY and CDR2 FYNNEI.

The CDR3 nucleotides are TGTGCCAGCAGTATATGGACAGGGTCCCTTAATGAGCAGTTCTTC. Residues: CASSIWTGSLNEQFF. The chain couples TRBV27 to TRBJ2-1, with 8 bases aligning to TRBD1. The germline V gene encodes CDR1 MNHEY and CDR2 SMNVEV (reference sequence). The CDR3 totals 15 residues. V shed 5 bases and J 7 bases; nucleotides not matched to a gene: 10.

This clone was seen more than once but under ten times. The V and J genes are TRBV19 and TRBJ1-1; 9 nucleotides agree with TRBD1. V dropped 5 bases and J dropped 1; count of bases not matched to a gene: 5. This CDR3 is built from 15 residues. Per the germline V gene, CDR1 is LNHDA and CDR2 is SQIVND (reference sequence). The CDR3 DNA sequence: TGTGCCAGTAGTCCAGGGACAGGGTGGAACACTGAAGCTTTCTTT. Protein sequence: CASSPGTGWNTEAFF. The full variable domain, rest sourced from reference TRBV19 and TRBJ1-1, is DGGITQSPKYLFRKEGQNVTLSCEQNLNHDAMYWYRQDPGQGLRLIYYSQIVNDFQKGDIAEGYSVSREKKESFPLTVTSAQKNPTAFYLCASSPGTGWNTEAFFGQGTRLTVV.

The chain is built from TRBV6-1 and TRBJ1-4, with 10 bases identical to TRBD1. With 8 bases clipped from V and 3 bases from J, the junction kept 6 bases outside the gene matches. The germline V gene encodes CDR1 MNHNS and CDR2 SASEGT. The CDR3 totals 15 residues. In nucleotides, the CDR3 is TGTGCCAGCCGGGACAGGGGAGTTCCTAATGAAAAACTGTTTTTT. It codes for CASRDRGVPNEKLFF.

The chain combines TRBV7-8 with TRBJ1-3; D call uncertain. Trimming removed 5 bases at V and 0 bases at J, with 14 bases between. The CDR3 covers 16 residues. Germline loops: CDR1 SGHVS, CDR2 FQNEAQ. The CDR3 loop is CASSLADGNSGNTIYF. The CDR3 coding sequence is TGTGCCAGCAGCCTGGCGGACGGGAACTCTGGAAACACCATATATTTT. Together with reference TRBV7-8 and TRBJ1-3, the CDR3 gives the full variable domain: GAGVSQSPRYKVAKRGQDVALRCDPISGHVSLFWYQQALGQGPEFLTYFQNEAQLDKSGLPSDRFFAERPEGSVSTLKIQRTQQEDSAVYLCASSLADGNSGNTIYFGEGSWLTVV.

This clone appeared a single time. V gene TRBV11-3 combines with J gene TRBJ1-3; a weak D match, TRBD1 (6 bases). The V and J ends lost 5 bases and 4 bases respectively, with 15 bases between them. CDR1 is SGHNT, CDR2 YENEEA, per germline. CDR3 length: 15 amino acids. The CDR3 here is CASSTLTGFGNTIYF. The CDR3 coding sequence is TGTGCCAGCAGCACCCTGACAGGATTCGGAAACACCATATATTTT.

The chain joins TRBV5-1 to TRBJ2-3; 7 nucleotides match TRBD2. The CDR3 runs 15 residues. V was pared by 0 bases and J by 5 bases, with 6 bases of the junction left unmatched. Germline values: CDR1 SGHRS, CDR2 YFSETQ. The DNA for the CDR3 is TGCGCCAGCAGCTTGGCGCGGGGGAGGGGAGATACGCAGTATTTT. Protein: CASSLARGRGDTQYF.

In its sample, this clone was seen a few times. The gene calls are TRBV9 and TRBJ1-2, with D unclear. CDR1 and CDR2 from the germline V gene are SGDLS and YYNGEE. This CDR3 is 16 amino acids long. Trimming left V 0 bases short and J 4 bases short, with 16 bases between. CDR3: CASSVAMRSSGYGYTF. CDR3 DNA: TGTGCCAGCAGCGTAGCTATGAGGTCATCTGGCTATGGCTACACCTTC.

This clone was observed a handful of times. The genes are TRBV30 and TRBJ2-3; D is perhaps TRBD1 (6 bases). Germline loops: CDR1 GTSNPN, CDR2 SVGIG (reference sequence). Trimming removed 4 bases from V and 3 bases from J, with 8 bases in between. The CDR3 has 12 residues. This CDR3 is CAWTQGTDTQYF. CDR3 bases: TGTGCCTGGACCCAGGGGACAGATACGCAGTATTTT.

This clone was detected many times. This chain connects TRBV4-1 to TRBJ2-1; 8 nucleotides match TRBD2. J was trimmed by 6 bases and V by 0 bases; bases with no gene match: 4. This CDR3 has 15 residues. The germline V gene encodes CDR1 MGHRA and CDR2 YSYEKL. In DNA, the CDR3 is TGCGCCAGCAGCCAAGAACCGGGACTAGTCAATGAGCAGTTCTTC. Translated: CASSQEPGLVNEQFF.

The chain employs TRBV4-1 and TRBJ2-7; 8 nucleotides agree with TRBD1. CDR1 is MGHRA, CDR2 YSYEKL, per germline. Trimming took 4 bases from V and 3 from J; bases not matched to a gene: 5. There are 14 residues in the CDR3. As DNA, the CDR3 is TGCGCCAGCAGCCCGACAGGGGACGGCTACGAGCAGTACTTC. Translating gives CASSPTGDGYEQYF.

The genes are TRBV21-1 and TRBJ2-7; the table assigns TRBD2, which was not confirmed against the DNA. TRBV21-1 corresponds to a pseudogene. CDR3 length equals 18 residues. The CDR3 region has the DNA TGTGCCAGCAGCCGGGCAGCGGCCAGGTCTCGATACTCCTACGAGCAGTACGTC. Protein product: CASSRAAARSRYSYEQYV.

V is TRBV19 and J is TRBJ1-1, with no clear D. Trimming took 4 bases from V and 5 from J, leaving 8 bases between them. The CDR3 is 12 amino acids. Germline V lookup: CDR1 LNHDA, CDR2 SQIVND (reference sequence). This chain's CDR3 is CASSTRGTEAFF. The CDR3 DNA is TGTGCCAGTAGTACCCGAGGAACTGAAGCTTTCTTT.

CDR3 sequence: CASSPRPAGMSTDTQYF. CDR3 in DNA: TGTGCCAGCAGCCCCCGACCAGCGGGAATGTCGACAGATACGCAGTATTTT. The rearrangement uses TRBV9 and TRBJ2-3, with 7 bases fitting TRBD2. V gave up 4 bases and J gave up 3 bases; unmatched junction bases: 14. The CDR3 is 17 residues long. Per germline, CDR1 SGDLS and CDR2 YYNGEE.

This clone came up once. V usage is TRBV5-1 and J usage is TRBJ2-7, with a weak D call TRBD2 (6 bases). Trimming pared 5 bases from V and 6 bases from J, leaving 15 bases between. Germline V gives CDR1 SGHRS, CDR2 YFSETQ. The CDR3 totals 13 residues. In nucleotides, the CDR3 is TGCGCCAGCAGTTCGGACCTGCGGGGCGAGCAGTACTTC. Amino acids: CASSSDLRGEQYF.

The gene calls are TRBV11-2 and TRBJ1-4; 8 bases are a match to TRBD1. Germline CDR1 SGHAT, CDR2 FQNNGV. The CDR3 extends over 15 amino acids. J gave up 2 bases and V 7 bases, and 6 bases lay outside the gene matches. CDR3 sequence (DNA): TGTGCCAGCACGCCAGGACAGGGCACTAATGAAAAACTGTTTTTT. As protein: CASTPGQGTNEKLFF.

This clone was found many times. The V call is TRBV5-4, the J call TRBJ2-7, with 13 nucleotides matching TRBD2. The V gene end was trimmed by 2 bases and the J gene end by 5 bases; junction bases not matched to a gene: 4. The CDR3 spans 15 residues. CDR1 and CDR2 from the germline V gene are SGHNT and YYREEE (reference sequence). CDR3 residues: CASSLLAGGPDEQYF. The CDR3 DNA sequence: TGTGCCAGCAGCTTACTAGCGGGGGGGCCGGACGAGCAGTACTTC.

The J gene is TRBJ2-2, the V gene TRBV5-1; D is possibly TRBD2 (5 bases). The CDR3 runs to 13 residues. Germline values: CDR1 SGHRS, CDR2 YFSETQ. Trimming took 4 bases from V and 9 from J, leaving 13 bases between them. The DNA for the CDR3 is TGCGCCAGCAGCCCAGGACTCGCCCGGGAGCTGTTTTTT. Translation gives CASSPGLARELFF.

The chain uses TRBV6-5 and TRBJ1-2; no clear D gene. This CDR3 has 11 amino acids. V was trimmed by 6 bases and J by 4 bases, leaving 6 bases between them. Germline V gives CDR1 MNHEY, CDR2 SVGAGI. CDR3 residues: CASRQFYGYTF. CDR3 coding DNA: TGTGCCAGCAGACAGTTCTATGGCTACACCTTC.

The genes are TRBV7-3 and TRBJ2-2; 7 bases are shared with TRBD2. The CDR3 runs to 15 residues. With 5 bases clipped from V and 2 bases from J, the junction kept 5 bases outside the gene matches. The germline CDR1 and CDR2 sequences are SGHTA and FQGTGA. The CDR3 here is CASSPSGVNTGELFF. For the CDR3, the DNA is TGTGCCAGCAGCCCGAGCGGGGTCAACACCGGGGAGCTGTTTTTT.

This clone was seen just once. The rearrangement links TRBV19 to TRBJ1-3; the D is unclear. This CDR3 has 16 amino acids. CDR1 and CDR2 (germline): LNHDA, SQIVND (reference sequence). The V end lost 6 bases, the J end lost 0 bases, and 15 bases lay between the germline ends. The CDR3 reads CASSQYGQSSGNTIYF. CDR3 DNA: TGTGCCAGTAGCCAATATGGGCAGTCCTCTGGAAACACCATATATTTT. The variable domain in full, with the rest retrieved from reference TRBV19 and TRBJ1-3, is DGGITQSPKYLFRKEGQNVTLSCEQNLNHDAMYWYRQDPGQGLRLIYYSQIVNDFQKGDIAEGYSVSREKKESFPLTVTSAQKNPTAFYLCASSQYGQSSGNTIYFGEGSWLTVV.

V is TRBV6-1 and J is TRBJ2-3; a possible D gene is TRBD2 (5 bases). V dropped 7 bases and J dropped 4 bases, with 18 bases sitting between them. Germline CDR1 and CDR2: MNHNS and SASEGT. The CDR3 sequence is 15 residues long. The CDR3 coding sequence is TGTGCCAGCAAGTTTGGACTCGCGCACGCAGATACGCAGTATTTT. It codes for CASKFGLAHADTQYF.